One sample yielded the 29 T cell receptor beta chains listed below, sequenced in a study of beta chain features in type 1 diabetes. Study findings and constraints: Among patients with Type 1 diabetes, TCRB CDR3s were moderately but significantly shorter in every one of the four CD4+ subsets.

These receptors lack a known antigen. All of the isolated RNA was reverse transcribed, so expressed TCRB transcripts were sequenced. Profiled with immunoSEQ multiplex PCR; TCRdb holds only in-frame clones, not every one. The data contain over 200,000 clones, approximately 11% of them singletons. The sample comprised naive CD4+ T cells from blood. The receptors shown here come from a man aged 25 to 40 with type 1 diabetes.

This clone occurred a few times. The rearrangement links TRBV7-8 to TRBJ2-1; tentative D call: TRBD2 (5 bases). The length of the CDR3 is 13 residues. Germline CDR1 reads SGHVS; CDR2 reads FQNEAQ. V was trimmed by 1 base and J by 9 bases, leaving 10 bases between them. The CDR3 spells CASSLGPRGEQFF. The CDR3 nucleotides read TGTGCCAGCAGCTTAGGGCCCCGGGGTGAGCAGTTCTTC.

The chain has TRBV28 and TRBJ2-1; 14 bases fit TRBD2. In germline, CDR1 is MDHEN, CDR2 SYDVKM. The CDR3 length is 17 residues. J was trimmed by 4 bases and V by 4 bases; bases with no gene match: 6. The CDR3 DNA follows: TGTGCCAGCAGTTCCGGACTAGCGGGGGGCAATTACAATGAGCAGTTCTTC. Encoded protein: CASSSGLAGGNYNEQFF.

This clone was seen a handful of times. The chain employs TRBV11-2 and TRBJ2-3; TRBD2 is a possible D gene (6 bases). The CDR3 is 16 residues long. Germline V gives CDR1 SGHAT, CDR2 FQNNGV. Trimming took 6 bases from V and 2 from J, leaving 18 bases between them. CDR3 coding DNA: TGTGCCAGCAGAACTCGCGCCCGGGGGACCACAGATACGCAGTATTTT. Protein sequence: CASRTRARGTTDTQYF.

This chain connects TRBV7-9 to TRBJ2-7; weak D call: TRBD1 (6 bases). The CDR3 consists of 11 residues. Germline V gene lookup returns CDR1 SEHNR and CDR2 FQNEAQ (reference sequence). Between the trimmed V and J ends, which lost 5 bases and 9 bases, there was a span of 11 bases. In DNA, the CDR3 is TGTGCCAGCAGCCCTGGACAGAGGCAGTACTTC. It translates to CASSPGQRQYF.

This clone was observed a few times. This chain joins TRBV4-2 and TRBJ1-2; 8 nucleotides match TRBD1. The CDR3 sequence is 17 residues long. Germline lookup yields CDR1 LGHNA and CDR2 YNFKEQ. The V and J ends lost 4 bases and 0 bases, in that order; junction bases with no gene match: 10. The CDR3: CASSRTTGTGTNYGYTF. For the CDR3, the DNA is TGTGCCAGCAGCCGCACGACAGGGACAGGCACTAACTATGGCTACACCTTC.

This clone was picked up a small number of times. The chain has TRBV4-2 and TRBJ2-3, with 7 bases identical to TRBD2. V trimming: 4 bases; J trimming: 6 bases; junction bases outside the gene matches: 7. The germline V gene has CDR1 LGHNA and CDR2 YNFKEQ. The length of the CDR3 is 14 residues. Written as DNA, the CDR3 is TGTGCCAGCAGCCGGGGGGGGAGTAGGGATACGCAGTATTTT. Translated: CASSRGGSRDTQYF.

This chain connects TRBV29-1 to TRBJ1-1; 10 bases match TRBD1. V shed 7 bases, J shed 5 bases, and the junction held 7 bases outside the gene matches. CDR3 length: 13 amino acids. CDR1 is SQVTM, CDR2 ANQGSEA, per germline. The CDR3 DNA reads TGCAGCGCCACGACAGGGGGCGATACTGAAGCTTTCTTT. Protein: CSATTGGDTEAFF.

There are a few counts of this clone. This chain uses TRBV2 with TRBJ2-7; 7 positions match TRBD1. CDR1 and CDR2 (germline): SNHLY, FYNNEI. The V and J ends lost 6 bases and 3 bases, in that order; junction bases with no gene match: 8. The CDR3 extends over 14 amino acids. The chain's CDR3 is CASRGTDYGYEQYF. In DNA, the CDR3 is TGTGCCAGCAGAGGGACAGATTACGGCTACGAGCAGTACTTC.

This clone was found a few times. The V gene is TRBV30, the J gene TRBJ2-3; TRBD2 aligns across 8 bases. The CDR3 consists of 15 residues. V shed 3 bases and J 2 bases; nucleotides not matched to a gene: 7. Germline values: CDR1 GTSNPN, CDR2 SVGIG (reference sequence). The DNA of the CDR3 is TGTGCCTGGAGCGCGGGGGGCCGTTTCACAGATACGCAGTATTTT. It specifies CAWSAGGRFTDTQYF.

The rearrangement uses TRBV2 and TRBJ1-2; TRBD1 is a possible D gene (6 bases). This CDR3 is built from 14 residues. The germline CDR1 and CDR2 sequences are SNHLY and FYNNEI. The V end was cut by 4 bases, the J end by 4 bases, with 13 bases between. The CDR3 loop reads CASSVLDRFYGYTF. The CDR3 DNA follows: TGTGCCAGCAGTGTTCTTGACAGGTTCTATGGCTACACCTTC. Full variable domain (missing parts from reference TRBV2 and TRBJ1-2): EPEVTQTPSHQVTQMGQEVILRCVPISNHLYFYWYRQILGQKVEFLVSFYNNEISEKSEIFDDQFSVERPDGSNFTLKIRSTKLEDSAMYFCASSVLDRFYGYTFGSGTRLTVV.

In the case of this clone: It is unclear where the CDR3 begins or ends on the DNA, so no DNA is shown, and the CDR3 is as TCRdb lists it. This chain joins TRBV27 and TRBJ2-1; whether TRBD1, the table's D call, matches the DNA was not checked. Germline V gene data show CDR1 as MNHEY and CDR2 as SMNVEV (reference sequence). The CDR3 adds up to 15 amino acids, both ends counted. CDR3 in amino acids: CASSSSTSQVNEQFF.

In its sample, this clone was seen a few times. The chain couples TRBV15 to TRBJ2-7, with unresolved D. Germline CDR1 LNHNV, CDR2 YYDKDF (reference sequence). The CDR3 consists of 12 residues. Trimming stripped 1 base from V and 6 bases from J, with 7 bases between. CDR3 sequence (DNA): TGTGCCACCAGCAGAGCTTTGAGCGAGCAGTACTTC. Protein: CATSRALSEQYF.

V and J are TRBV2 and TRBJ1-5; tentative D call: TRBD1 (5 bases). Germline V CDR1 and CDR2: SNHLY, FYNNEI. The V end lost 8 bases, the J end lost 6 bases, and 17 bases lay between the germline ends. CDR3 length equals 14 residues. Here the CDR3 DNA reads TGTGCCAGCGGGCAGGGCGGCGGGGTTCAGCCCCAGCATTTT. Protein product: CASGQGGGVQPQHF.

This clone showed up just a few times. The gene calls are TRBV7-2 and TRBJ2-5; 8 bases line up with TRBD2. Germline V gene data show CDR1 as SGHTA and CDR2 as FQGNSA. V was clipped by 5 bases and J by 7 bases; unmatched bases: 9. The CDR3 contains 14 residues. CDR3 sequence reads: CASSNGGEGPTQYF. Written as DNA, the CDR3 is TGTGCCAGCAGCAACGGGGGGGAGGGGCCGACCCAGTACTTC. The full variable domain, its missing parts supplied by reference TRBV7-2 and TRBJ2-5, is GAGVSQSPSNKVTEKGKDVELRCDPISGHTALYWYRQSLGQGLEFLIYFQGNSAPDKSGLPSDRFSAERTGGSVSTLTIQRTQQEDSAVYLCASSNGGEGPTQYFGPGTRLLVL.

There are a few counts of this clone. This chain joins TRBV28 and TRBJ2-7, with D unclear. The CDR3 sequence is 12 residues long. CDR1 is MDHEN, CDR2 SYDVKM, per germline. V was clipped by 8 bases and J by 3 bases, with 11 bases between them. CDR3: CASGKQIYEQYF. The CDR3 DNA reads TGTGCCAGCGGAAAACAGATCTACGAGCAGTACTTC. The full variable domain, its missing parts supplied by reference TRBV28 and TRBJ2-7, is DVKVTQSSRYLVKRTGEKVFLECVQDMDHENMFWYRQDPGLGLRLIYFSYDVKMKEKGDIPEGYSVSREKKERFSLILESASTNQTSMYLCASGKQIYEQYFGPGTRLTVT.

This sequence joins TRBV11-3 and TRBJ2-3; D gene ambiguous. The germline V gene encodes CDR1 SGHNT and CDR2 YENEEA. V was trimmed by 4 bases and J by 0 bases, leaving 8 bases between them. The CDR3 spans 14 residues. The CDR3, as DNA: TGTGCCAGCAGCTCCAGCGCGAGCACAGATACGCAGTATTTT. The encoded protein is CASSSSASTDTQYF.

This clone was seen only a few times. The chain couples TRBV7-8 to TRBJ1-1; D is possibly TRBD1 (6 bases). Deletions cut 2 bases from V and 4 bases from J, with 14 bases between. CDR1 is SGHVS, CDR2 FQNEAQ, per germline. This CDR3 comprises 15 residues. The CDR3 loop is CASSLNEGVSTEAFF. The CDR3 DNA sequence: TGTGCCAGCAGCTTAAATGAGGGGGTCTCCACTGAAGCTTTCTTT. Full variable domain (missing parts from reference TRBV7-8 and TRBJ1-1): GAGVSQSPRYKVAKRGQDVALRCDPISGHVSLFWYQQALGQGPEFLTYFQNEAQLDKSGLPSDRFFAERPEGSVSTLKIQRTQQEDSAVYLCASSLNEGVSTEAFFGQGTRLTVV.

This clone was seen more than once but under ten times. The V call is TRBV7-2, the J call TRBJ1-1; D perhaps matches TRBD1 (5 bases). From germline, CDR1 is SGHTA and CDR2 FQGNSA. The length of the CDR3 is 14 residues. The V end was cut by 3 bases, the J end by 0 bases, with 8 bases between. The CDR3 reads CASSFWGLNTEAFF. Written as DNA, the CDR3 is TGTGCCAGCAGCTTTTGGGGCCTGAACACTGAAGCTTTCTTT.

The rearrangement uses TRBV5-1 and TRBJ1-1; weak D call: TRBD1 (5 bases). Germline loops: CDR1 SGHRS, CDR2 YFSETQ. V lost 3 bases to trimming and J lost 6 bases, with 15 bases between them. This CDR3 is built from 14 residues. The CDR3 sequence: CASSSRGGGPEAFF. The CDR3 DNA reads TGCGCCAGCAGCTCCCGGGGGGGTGGGCCTGAAGCTTTCTTT. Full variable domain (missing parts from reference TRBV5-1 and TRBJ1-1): KAGVTQTPRYLIKTRGQQVTLSCSPISGHRSVSWYQQTPGQGLQFLFEYFSETQRNKGNFPGRFSGRQFSNSRSEMNVSTLELGDSALYLCASSSRGGGPEAFFGQGTRLTVV.

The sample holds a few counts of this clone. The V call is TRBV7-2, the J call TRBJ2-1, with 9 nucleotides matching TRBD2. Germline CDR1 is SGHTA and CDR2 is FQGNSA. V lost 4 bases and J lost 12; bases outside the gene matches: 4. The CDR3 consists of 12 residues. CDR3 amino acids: CASSSTAGGQFF. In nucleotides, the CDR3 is TGTGCCAGCAGCTCAACAGCGGGGGGGCAGTTCTTC. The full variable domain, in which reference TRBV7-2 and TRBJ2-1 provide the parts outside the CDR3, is GAGVSQSPSNKVTEKGKDVELRCDPISGHTALYWYRQSLGQGLEFLIYFQGNSAPDKSGLPSDRFSAERTGGSVSTLTIQRTQQEDSAVYLCASSSTAGGQFFGPGTRLTVL.

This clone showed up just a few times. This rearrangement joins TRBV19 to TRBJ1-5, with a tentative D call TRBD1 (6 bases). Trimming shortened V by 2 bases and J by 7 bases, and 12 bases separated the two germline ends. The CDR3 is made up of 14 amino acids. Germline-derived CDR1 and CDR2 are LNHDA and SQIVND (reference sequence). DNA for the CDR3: TGTGCCAGTAGTATAAAGGGGGTTTCGCAGCCCCAGCATTTT. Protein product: CASSIKGVSQPQHF.

CDR3 sequence reads: CASSHPREGANIQYF. The CDR3 DNA reads as TGCGCCAGCAGCCACCCTAGAGAAGGGGCGAACATTCAGTACTTC. The chain is built from TRBV4-1 and TRBJ2-4; a possible D gene is TRBD1 (5 bases). There are 15 residues in the CDR3. Germline V gives CDR1 MGHRA, CDR2 YSYEKL. V was pared by 3 bases and J by 7 bases, with 16 bases between.

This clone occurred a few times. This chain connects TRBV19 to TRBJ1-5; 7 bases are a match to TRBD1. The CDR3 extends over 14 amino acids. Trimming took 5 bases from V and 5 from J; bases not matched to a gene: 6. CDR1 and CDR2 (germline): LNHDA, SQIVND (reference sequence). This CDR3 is CASSEGQSHQPQHF. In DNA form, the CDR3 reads TGTGCCAGTAGTGAGGGACAGAGCCATCAGCCCCAGCATTTT.

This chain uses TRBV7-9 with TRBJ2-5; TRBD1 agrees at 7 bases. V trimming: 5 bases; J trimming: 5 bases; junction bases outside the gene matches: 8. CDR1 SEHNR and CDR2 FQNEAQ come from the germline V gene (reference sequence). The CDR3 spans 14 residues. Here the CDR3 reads CASSLTGIRETQYF. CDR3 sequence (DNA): TGTGCCAGCAGCCTGACAGGGATTAGGGAGACCCAGTACTTC. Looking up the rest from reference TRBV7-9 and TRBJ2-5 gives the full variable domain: DTGVSQNPRHKITKRGQNVTFRCDPISEHNRLYWYRQTLGQGPEFLTYFQNEAQLEKSRLLSDRFSAERPKGSFSTLEIQRTEQGDSAMYLCASSLTGIRETQYFGPGTRLLVL.

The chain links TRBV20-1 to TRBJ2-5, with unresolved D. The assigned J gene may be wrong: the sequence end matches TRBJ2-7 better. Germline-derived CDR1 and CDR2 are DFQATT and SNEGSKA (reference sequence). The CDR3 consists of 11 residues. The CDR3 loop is CSAREAYEQYF. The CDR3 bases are TGCAGTGCTAGAGAAGCCTACGAGCAGTACTTC.

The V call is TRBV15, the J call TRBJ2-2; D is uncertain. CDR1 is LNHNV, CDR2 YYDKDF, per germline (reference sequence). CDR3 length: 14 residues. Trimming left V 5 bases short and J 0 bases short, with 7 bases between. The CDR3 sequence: CATSPRTNTGELFF. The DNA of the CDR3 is TGTGCCACCAGCCCGCGGACGAACACCGGGGAGCTGTTTTTT.

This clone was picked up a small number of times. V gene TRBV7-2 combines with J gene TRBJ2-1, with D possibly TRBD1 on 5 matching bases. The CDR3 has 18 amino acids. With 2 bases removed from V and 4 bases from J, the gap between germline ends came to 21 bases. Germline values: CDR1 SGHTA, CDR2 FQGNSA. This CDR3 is CASSLNSGARTRYNEQFF. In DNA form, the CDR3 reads TGTGCCAGCAGCTTAAATTCCGGCGCCCGGACAAGATACAATGAGCAGTTCTTC.

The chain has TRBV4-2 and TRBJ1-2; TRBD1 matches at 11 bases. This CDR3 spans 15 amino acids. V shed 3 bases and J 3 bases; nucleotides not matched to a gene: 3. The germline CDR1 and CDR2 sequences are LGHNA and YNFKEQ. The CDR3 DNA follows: TGTGCCAGCAGCCAGGACAGGGGGCGGGACTATGGCTACACCTTC. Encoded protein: CASSQDRGRDYGYTF.

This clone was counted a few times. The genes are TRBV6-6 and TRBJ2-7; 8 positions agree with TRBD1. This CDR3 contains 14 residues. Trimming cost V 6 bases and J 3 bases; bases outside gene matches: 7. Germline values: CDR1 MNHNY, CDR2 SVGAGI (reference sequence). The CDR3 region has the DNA TGTGCCAGCAGCGGATCAGGGGGCCTCTACGAGCAGTACTTC. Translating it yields CASSGSGGLYEQYF.